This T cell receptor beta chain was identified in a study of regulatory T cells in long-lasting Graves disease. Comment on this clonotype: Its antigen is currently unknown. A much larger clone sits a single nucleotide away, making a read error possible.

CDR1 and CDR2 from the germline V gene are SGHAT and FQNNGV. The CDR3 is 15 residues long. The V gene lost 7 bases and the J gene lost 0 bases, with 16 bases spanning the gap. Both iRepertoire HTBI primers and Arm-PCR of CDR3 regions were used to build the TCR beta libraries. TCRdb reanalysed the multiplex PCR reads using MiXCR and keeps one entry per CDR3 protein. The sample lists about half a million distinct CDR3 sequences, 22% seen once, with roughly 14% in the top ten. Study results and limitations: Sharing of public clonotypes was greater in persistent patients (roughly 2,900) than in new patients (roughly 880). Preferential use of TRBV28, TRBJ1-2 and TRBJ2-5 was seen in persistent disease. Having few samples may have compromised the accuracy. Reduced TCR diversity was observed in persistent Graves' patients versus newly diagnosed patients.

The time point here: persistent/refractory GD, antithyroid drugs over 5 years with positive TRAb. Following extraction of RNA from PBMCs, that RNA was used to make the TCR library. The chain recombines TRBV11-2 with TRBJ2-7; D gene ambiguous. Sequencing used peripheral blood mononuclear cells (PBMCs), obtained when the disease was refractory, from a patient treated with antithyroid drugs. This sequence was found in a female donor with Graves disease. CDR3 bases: TGTGCCAGCACCGCCGGGTTGATCAGCTCCTACGAGCAGTACTTC. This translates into CASTAGLISSYEQYF.